Following are 21 T cell receptor beta chains from one sample sequenced in a study of control samples from healthy donors and cancer patients. Clones were sequenced by immunoSEQ multiplex PCR, and TCRdb holds only the in-frame ones, with some missing. The top ten clones hold about 1.6% of a sample with around 230,000 clones, roughly 94% of them seen once. The sequenced sample was blood. The receptors shown here come from a man aged 50-59 years in good health.

The chain combines TRBV7-2 with TRBJ1-1; a weak D match, TRBD1 (6 bases). CDR1 SGHTA and CDR2 FQGNSA come from the germline V gene. V was clipped by 3 bases and J by 2 bases, with 10 bases between them. The CDR3 has 14 amino acids. CDR3 sequence: CASSFRQANTEAFF. CDR3 nucleotides: TGTGCCAGCAGCTTCCGACAGGCCAACACTGAAGCTTTCTTT.

V is TRBV5-4 and J is TRBJ2-7; TRBD2 might be the D (6 bases). The germline V and J ends were trimmed by 4 bases and 6 bases, with 14 bases remaining between them. The CDR3 length is 13 residues. Germline V gene data show CDR1 as SGHNT and CDR2 as YYREEE (reference sequence). In nucleotides, the CDR3 is TGTGCCAGCAGCAAAAGCGGGCTCTTCGAGCAGTACTTC. Protein: CASSKSGLFEQYF.

The chain is built from TRBV30 and TRBJ2-6; D possibly corresponds to TRBD1 (5 bases). CDR3 length: 15 residues. Germline V gene sequence: CDR1 GTSNPN, CDR2 SVGIG (reference sequence). Trimming stripped 2 bases from V and 0 bases from J, with 8 bases between. The CDR3 is CAWSRGASGANVLTF. The CDR3 DNA sequence: TGTGCCTGGAGTAGGGGTGCCTCTGGGGCCAACGTCCTGACTTTC.

CDR3 sequence (DNA): TGCGCCAGCAGCCAAGCTGGTGGACTGACCCAAGAGACCCAGTACTTC. It encodes CASSQAGGLTQETQYF. This chain joins TRBV4-1 and TRBJ2-5; maybe TRBD2 (5 bases). This CDR3 spans 16 amino acids. CDR1 and CDR2 (germline): MGHRA, YSYEKL. The V gene lost 1 base and the J gene lost 1 base, with 13 bases spanning the gap.

The chain carries TRBV3-1 (or the pseudogene TRBV3-2) and TRBJ2-7; 7 nucleotides line up with TRBD1. The CDR3 length is 15 residues. Germline values: CDR1 LGHDT, CDR2 YNNKEL (reference sequence). With V trimmed by 4 bases and J by 0 bases, 6 bases remained unmatched. CDR3 residues: CASSPGQASSYEQYF. The DNA for the CDR3 is TGTGCCAGCAGCCCAGGACAGGCGAGCTCCTACGAGCAGTACTTC.

V usage is TRBV6-5 and J usage is TRBJ1-2; D is unresolved. Germline assignment: CDR1 MNHEY and CDR2 SVGAGI. The CDR3 has 15 amino acids. V lost 7 bases and J lost 7, with 22 bases in between. The CDR3 nucleotides are TGTGCCAGCACCATGAGAACCGGGATTGGCGTTGGCTACACCTTC. Translated, it gives CASTMRTGIGVGYTF.

This chain connects TRBV24-1 to TRBJ2-7, with 7 bases lining up with TRBD1. The germline CDR1 and CDR2 sequences are KGHDR and SFDVKD. The CDR3 has 13 residues. V was clipped by 9 bases and J by 2 bases; unmatched bases: 6. CDR3 sequence (DNA): TGTGCCACCCAGGACAGGTTCGCCTACGAGCAGTACTTC. It is translated as CATQDRFAYEQYF.

CDR3 region: CASSLSQGSDTQYF. As DNA, the CDR3 is TGTGCCAGCAGCTTATCGCAGGGATCAGATACGCAGTATTTT. The chain is built from TRBV7-9 and TRBJ2-3; D is perhaps TRBD1 (5 bases). The CDR3 runs 14 residues. CDR1 is SEHNR, CDR2 FQNEAQ, per germline (reference sequence). V shed 2 bases and J shed 4 bases, with 10 bases lying between them.

This chain connects TRBV7-6 to TRBJ1-1; D is unresolved. This CDR3 is built from 15 residues. V lost 2 bases and J 0 bases, leaving 10 bases between the germline ends. CDR1 and CDR2 from the germline V gene are SGHVS and FNYEAQ. CDR3 amino acids: CASSLSWNLNTEAFF. CDR3 DNA sequence: TGTGCCAGCAGCTTATCCTGGAATTTGAACACTGAAGCTTTCTTT.

This chain joins TRBV7-9 and TRBJ1-5, with 10 bases that match TRBD1. The CDR3 is 15 residues long. The J segment lost 4 bases and the V segment lost 5 bases, leaving 5 bases of the junction unmatched. Per germline, CDR1 SEHNR and CDR2 FQNEAQ (reference sequence). CDR3 coding DNA: TGTGCCAGCAGCGCCTGGACAGGGGGAAATCAGCCCCAGCATTTT. It codes for CASSAWTGGNQPQHF.

This chain uses TRBV27 with TRBJ1-1, with 7 bases that match TRBD1. The CDR3 totals 14 residues. Unmatched junction bases numbered 8, after V lost 6 bases and J lost 4 bases. CDR1 is MNHEY, CDR2 SMNVEV, per germline (reference sequence). CDR3 sequence: CASRTQGESTEAFF. The CDR3 DNA follows: TGTGCCAGCAGGACTCAGGGGGAAAGCACTGAAGCTTTCTTT.

This rearrangement joins TRBV5-3 to TRBJ1-5; D unresolved. TRBV5-3 is an ORF; its function is uncertain. CDR3 size: 13 residues. V was shortened by 4 bases and J by 7 bases, with 12 bases between the two germline ends. The CDR3 reads CARSLLLGQPQHF. CDR3 DNA: TGTGCCAGAAGCCTCCTTCTGGGACAGCCCCAGCATTTT.

V is TRBV7-9 and J is TRBJ1-1; D is uncertain. The CDR3 is 12 residues long. Trimming pared 3 bases from V and 1 base from J, leaving 3 bases between. The V gene's germline CDR1 is SEHNR and CDR2 FQNEAQ (reference sequence). The CDR3 region is CASSFENTEAFF. In DNA, the CDR3 is TGTGCCAGCAGCTTTGAGAACACTGAAGCTTTCTTT.

J is TRBJ2-1 and V is TRBV3-1 (or the pseudogene TRBV3-2), with D perhaps being TRBD1 or TRBD2 (6 bases each). Trimming cost V 2 bases and J 7 bases, with 12 bases left between them. The germline CDR1 and CDR2 sequences are LGHDT and YNNKEL (reference sequence). This CDR3 has 14 residues. The CDR3 nucleotides read TGTGCCAGCAGCCAAACTTGGGGGGCAAATGAGCAGTTCTTC. Amino acids: CASSQTWGANEQFF.

The V and J genes are TRBV28 and TRBJ1-6; D is unclear. This CDR3 is 15 amino acids long. CDR1 is MDHEN, CDR2 SYDVKM, per germline. Trimming cost V 5 bases and J 10 bases, with 18 bases left between them. The CDR3 DNA reads as TGTGCCAGCAGTCTACCGGCCTCCACCGGGTCACCCCTCCACTTT. Translated: CASSLPASTGSPLHF. The whole variable domain, remainder taken from reference TRBV28 and TRBJ1-6, is DVKVTQSSRYLVKRTGEKVFLECVQDMDHENMFWYRQDPGLGLRLIYFSYDVKMKEKGDIPEGYSVSREKKERFSLILESASTNQTSMYLCASSLPASTGSPLHFGNGTRLTVT.

This clone appeared a single time. The rearrangement joins TRBV7-9 to TRBJ2-1; tentative D call: TRBD2 (6 bases). The CDR3 contains 12 residues. V was clipped by 5 bases and J by 9 bases, with 11 bases between them. Germline V gene lookup returns CDR1 SEHNR and CDR2 FQNEAQ (reference sequence). This CDR3 is CASSRRDGEQFF. The CDR3 nucleotides read TGTGCCAGCAGCCGGAGGGACGGTGAGCAGTTCTTC.

The V and J genes are TRBV29-1 and TRBJ2-1; D is uncertain. The germline V gene encodes CDR1 SQVTM and CDR2 ANQGSEA. Trimming took 5 bases from V and 3 from J, leaving 8 bases between them. This CDR3 is built from 12 residues. As DNA, the CDR3 is TGCAGCGTTCACACCGACTACAATGAGCAGTTCTTC. As protein: CSVHTDYNEQFF.

The CDR3 DNA reads TGTGCCAGCAGCGCCCAGAATTCGGATACGCAGTATTTT. It encodes CASSAQNSDTQYF. The chain couples TRBV6-5 to TRBJ2-3; D unresolved. The germline gives CDR1 MNHEY, CDR2 SVGAGI. This CDR3 comprises 13 residues. With 6 bases removed from V and 6 bases from J, the gap between germline ends came to 13 bases.

The chain has TRBV2 and TRBJ1-2, with D perhaps TRBD1 (5 bases). The CDR3 extends over 12 amino acids. The V and J ends lost 4 bases and 7 bases respectively, with 10 bases between them. CDR1 SNHLY and CDR2 FYNNEI come from the germline V gene. The CDR3 DNA sequence: TGTGCCAGCAGTGCCAGGGAGAGTGGCTACACCTTC. This encodes CASSARESGYTF.

The chain uses TRBV2 and TRBJ1-2; tentatively, D is TRBD1 (5 bases). Between the trimmed V and J ends, which lost 8 bases and 5 bases, there was a span of 24 bases. Germline CDR1 SNHLY, CDR2 FYNNEI. CDR3 length: 16 residues. The CDR3 DNA reads as TGTGCCAGCCGGGTAAAGCCGGGACTTGGGGCGTATGGCTACACCTTC. Amino acid sequence: CASRVKPGLGAYGYTF. The complete variable domain, with remaining parts taken from reference TRBV2 and TRBJ1-2, reads EPEVTQTPSHQVTQMGQEVILRCVPISNHLYFYWYRQILGQKVEFLVSFYNNEISEKSEIFDDQFSVERPDGSNFTLKIRSTKLEDSAMYFCASRVKPGLGAYGYTFGSGTRLTVV.

In DNA form, the CDR3 reads TGTGCCAGCAGCTTAAAAGCGGGGGCAAATGAGCAGTTCTTC. Translation: CASSLKAGANEQFF. This sequence joins TRBV7-2 and TRBJ2-1; 8 nucleotides align to TRBD2. Germline V lookup: CDR1 SGHTA, CDR2 FQGNSA. This CDR3 is built from 14 residues. The J segment lost 7 bases and the V segment lost 2 bases, leaving 4 bases of the junction unmatched.